This T cell receptor (beta chain) emerged from a study of blood T cell repertoires in COVID-19. At the level of the study: The study drew acute and convalescent COVID-19 samples from the United States, Italy and Spain. Nucleic acid was either cDNA or gDNA, and it came from T cells, B-cell-depleted T cells, or PBMCs.

In the original workflow: Counts of nucleated cells, estimated from reference gene primer amplification, were obtained. Using immunoSEQ multiplex PCR, the repertoire was profiled, and TCRdb retains in-frame clones only, with some absent. D and trimming were read from the DNA, whereas the V and J calls and clone size are those reported in that table. This sample carries about 74,000 clones, 87% of them seen once, and the ten largest clones take 29%. The CDR3 extends over 16 amino acids. Trimming removed 3 bases from V and 4 bases from J; junction bases left unmatched: 12. Per the germline V gene, CDR1 is DFQATT and CDR2 is SNEGSKA (reference sequence).

The clonotype was recovered from a woman older than 75 with active or convalescent COVID-19. This sequence joins TRBV20-1 and TRBJ2-1, with 7 positions matching TRBD2. Sequenced: peripheral blood. Here the CDR3 DNA reads TGCAGTGCTAGTCGATCGAGGCTAGCGGAATACAATGAGCAGTTCTTC. Translation gives CSASRSRLAEYNEQFF.